This T cell receptor beta chain stems from a study of T cell responses to AZD1222 COVID-19 vaccine. V was pared by 5 bases and J by 6 bases, with 11 bases of the junction left unmatched. This CDR3 region has 16 residues. CDR1 SGHTA and CDR2 FQGTGA come from the germline V gene. Profiling relied on immunoSEQ multiplex PCR, and the TCRdb table lists in-frame clones only, not all of them. The sample records 150,000 to 200,000 clones, more than 75% being singletons. The sequences come from peripheral blood, collected 28 days after the second AZD1222 dose. This chain connects TRBV7-3 to TRBJ2-1, with TRBD2 matching over 9 bases. This sequence was found in an adult who received the AZD1222 COVID-19 vaccine. In nucleotides, the CDR3 is TGTGCCAGCAGCCCCCACCTGGCGGGGGGGGTCAATGAGCAGTTCTTC. Translating gives CASSPHLAGGVNEQFF.